The 24 T cell receptor beta chains given below trace back to one sample, sequenced in a study of Tregs in tolerant kidney transplant recipients. TCRdb's copy holds only in-frame clones and misses some; the assay was immunoSEQ multiplex PCR. The sample has 2,500 or so clones, and its top ten clones hold 41%. Mixed chimerism was transient after nonmyeloablative marrow transplants from related graft donors. Sequencing used CD8+ T cells from blood (PBMCs), obtained 6 months after the transplant. The receptors derive from a human patient who received a combined kidney and bone marrow transplant. Some of these T cells may belong to the graft donor.

This clone is deemed medium-sized (0.01 to 0.1%) by its frequency. The read terminates 3 residues before the CDR3 end, so the remaining end is supplied by the germline J gene. The chain couples TRBV28 to TRBJ2-1; D possibly corresponds to TRBD2 (6 bases). The CDR3 length is 14 residues. V was trimmed by 4 bases and J by 8 bases, leaving 15 bases between them. Germline CDR1 and CDR2: MDHEN and SYDVKM. CDR3 sequence: CASSSPGLHDEQFF. The part of the CDR3 DNA that was read is TGTGCCAGCAGTTCCCCGGGACTGCATGATGAG. Full variable domain (missing parts from reference TRBV28 and TRBJ2-1): DVKVTQSSRYLVKRTGEKVFLECVQDMDHENMFWYRQDPGLGLRLIYFSYDVKMKEKGDIPEGYSVSREKKERFSLILESASTNQTSMYLCASSSPGLHDEQFFGPGTRLTVL.

This CDR3 reads CSALPRDRVPGELFF. The covered CDR3 bases are TGCAGTGCACTCCCCCGGGACAGGGTCCCCGGGGAG. The chain carries TRBV20-1 and TRBJ2-2, with 9 bases aligning to TRBD1. The DNA ends 3 residues before the CDR3 does, and the rest of the CDR3 is filled in from the germline J gene. Losses at the gene ends were 6 bases for V and 6 bases for J; bases not matched to a gene: 11. CDR1 is DFQATT and CDR2 is SNEGSKA in the germline V gene (reference sequence). This CDR3 spans 15 amino acids.

As regards this clone: The sequenced fragment ends 3 residues before the CDR3 boundary, so the rest is inferred from the germline J gene. The J gene is TRBJ2-3, the V gene TRBV6-4; D is perhaps TRBD2 (7 bases). CDR3 size: 15 residues. Germline loops: CDR1 MRHNA, CDR2 SNTAGT. Trimming took off 0 bases at V and 5 bases at J, with 12 bases between the two ends. CDR3 DNA, as far as it was read: TGTGCCAGCAGTGACTCTCCAGGGGAGGGAGATACG. Translated: CASSDSPGEGDT. In full, the CDR3 is CASSDSPGEGDTQYF.

About this clone itself: The CDR3 extends 3 residues past the end of the read, so its final part is completed from the germline J gene. The chain links TRBV7-3 to TRBJ2-2; D might be TRBD2 (5 bases). Germline values: CDR1 SGHTA, CDR2 FQGTGA. V lost 4 bases and J lost 5, with 8 bases in between. The CDR3 is made up of 13 amino acids. CDR3 DNA, as far as it was read: TGTGCCAGCAGCTCTAGCCTAACCGGGGAG. Translating gives CASSSSLTGE. In full, the CDR3 reads CASSSSLTGELFF.

Concerning this clone itself: With the read ending 3 residues before the CDR3 end, the germline J gene is used to fill in that end. This sequence joins TRBV9 and TRBJ2-5; D is perhaps TRBD1 (6 bases). The CDR3 runs to 15 residues. Germline CDR1 SGDLS, CDR2 YYNGEE. V was trimmed by 0 bases and J by 7 bases, leaving 16 bases between them. The sequenced CDR3 bases are TGTGCCAGCAGCGTAGAGACAGGCCAAGTTGGGACC. Translated: CASSVETGQVGT. The entire CDR3 protein is CASSVETGQVGTQYF.

Concerning this clone itself: With the read ending 3 residues before the CDR3 end, the germline J gene is used to fill in that end. The chain carries TRBV5-5 and TRBJ2-7; D not certain. V was pared by 0 bases and J by 2 bases, with 6 bases between. Germline V gene lookup returns CDR1 SGHKS and CDR2 YYEKEE (reference sequence). There are 13 residues in the CDR3. The CDR3 DNA, read in part, is TGTGCCAGCAGCTTGGATAGGGCCTACGAG. Its translation is CASSLDRAYE. The whole CDR3 reads CASSLDRAYEQYF.

Concerning this clone itself: The read is 3 residues too short to cover the CDR3 end, so that end is filled in from the germline J gene. J is TRBJ2-5 and V is TRBV7-9; TRBD2 might be the D (6 bases). Germline-derived CDR1 and CDR2 are SEHNR and FQNEAQ (reference sequence). This CDR3 spans 13 amino acids. The V end was cut by 6 bases, the J end by 3 bases, with 11 bases between. CDR3: CASRLGGEETQYF. The covered CDR3 bases are TGTGCCAGCAGGTTGGGGGGAGAAGAGACC.

Turning to this clone: With the read ending 3 residues before the CDR3 end, the germline J gene is used to fill in that end. This chain links TRBV6-2 or TRBV6-3 with TRBJ2-7; 10 bases line up with TRBD2. Per germline, CDR1 MNHEY and CDR2 SVGEGT. The V segment lost 2 bases and the J segment 6 bases; nucleotides outside the gene matches: 7. This CDR3 is 15 amino acids long. CDR3 residues: CASSYILAGDGEQYF. Partial CDR3 DNA: TGTGCCAGCAGTTACATCCTAGCGGGGGATGGCGAG.

Worth noting for this clone: The read is 3 residues too short to cover the CDR3 end, so that end is filled in from the germline J gene. V gene TRBV4-1 combines with J gene TRBJ2-1; possibly TRBD2 for D (5 bases). V was trimmed by 0 bases and J by 5 bases, leaving 17 bases between them. The CDR3 extends over 17 amino acids. Per germline, CDR1 MGHRA and CDR2 YSYEKL. CDR3 DNA, as far as it was read: TGCGCCAGCAGCCAAGACGCGGGTCGGCAGAAAGACAATGAG. Protein: CASSQDAGRQKDNE. The full CDR3 protein is CASSQDAGRQKDNEQFF.

A remark on this clone: The read terminates 3 residues ahead of where the CDR3 ends, so the germline J gene completes it. V usage is TRBV20-1 and J usage is TRBJ2-7; TRBD2 aligns across 8 bases. There are 14 residues in the CDR3. Germline CDR1 is DFQATT and CDR2 is SNEGSKA (reference sequence). J gave up 1 base and V 6 bases, and 8 bases lay outside the gene matches. The sequenced CDR3 bases are TGCAGTGCCCCGGGACTAGACATTTCCTACGAG. Protein product: CSAPGLDISYE. The whole CDR3 protein is CSAPGLDISYEQYF.

About this clone: The read halts 3 residues ahead of the CDR3 end, with the missing end drawn from the germline J gene. The chain uses TRBV13 and TRBJ2-2, with 10 bases matching TRBD2. V lost 5 bases, J lost 3 bases, and 3 bases stayed unmatched. In germline, CDR1 is PRHDT, CDR2 FYEKMQ (reference sequence). The CDR3 consists of 15 residues. The CDR3 sequence: CASSPSGSDTGELFF. Incomplete CDR3 DNA: TGTGCCAGCAGCCCTAGCGGGAGTGACACCGGGGAG.

As concerns this clone: The read gets to within 3 residues of the CDR3 end, and the germline J gene fills in the rest. The gene calls are TRBV20-1 and TRBJ1-5, with TRBD1 matching 7 bases. There are 15 residues in the CDR3. Germline V gives CDR1 DFQATT, CDR2 SNEGSKA (reference sequence). The V gene end was trimmed by 2 bases and the J gene end by 7 bases; junction bases not matched to a gene: 11. CDR3 protein: CSARHDREVGQPQHF. The DNA read from the CDR3 is TGCAGTGCTAGACATGACAGGGAAGTAGGACAGCCC.

On this clone itself: The CDR3 extends 3 residues past the end of the read, so its final part is completed from the germline J gene. The rearrangement links TRBV6-4 to TRBJ2-3; 9 nucleotides match TRBD1. CDR1 is MRHNA and CDR2 is SNTAGT in the germline V gene. The CDR3 sequence is 15 residues long. The junction had 4 bases not matched to a gene; V was cut back by 6 bases and J by 0 bases. Incomplete CDR3 DNA: TGTGCCAGCAGCGCCGGGACAGGGAGCACAGATACG. It specifies CASSAGTGSTDT. From start to end, the CDR3 is CASSAGTGSTDTQYF.

In regard to this clone: The read ends 3 residues shy of where the CDR3 ends; the end is completed using the germline J gene. The chain has TRBV27 and TRBJ2-3, with 8 bases aligning to TRBD2. With V trimmed by 5 bases and J by 5 bases, 9 bases remained unmatched. Germline CDR1 reads MNHEY; CDR2 reads SMNVEV (reference sequence). The CDR3 loop spans 15 amino acids. The CDR3 is CASSNSGGSGDTQYF. CDR3 bases read: TGTGCCAGCAGTAACAGCGGGGGCTCTGGAGATACG.

As to this clone: The CDR3 goes on 3 residues after the read ends, and that part is filled in from the germline J gene. The chain is built from TRBV19 and TRBJ1-2; TRBD1 is a possible D gene (6 bases). V shed 5 bases and J shed 3 bases, with 13 bases lying between them. CDR1 LNHDA and CDR2 SQIVND come from the germline V gene (reference sequence). The CDR3 is 14 residues long. The CDR3 loop is CASSETTGHYGYTF. The covered CDR3 bases are TGTGCCAGTAGTGAGACGACAGGTCACTATGGC. The complete variable domain, with remaining parts taken from reference TRBV19 and TRBJ1-2, reads DGGITQSPKYLFRKEGQNVTLSCEQNLNHDAMYWYRQDPGQGLRLIYYSQIVNDFQKGDIAEGYSVSREKKESFPLTVTSAQKNPTAFYLCASSETTGHYGYTFGSGTRLTVV.

Details on this clone: The observed sequence ends 3 residues before the CDR3 terminus, with the missing tail filled in from the germline J gene. The J gene is TRBJ2-1, the V gene TRBV18; weak D call: TRBD1 (6 bases). The length of the CDR3 is 14 residues. Trimming removed 3 bases from V and 8 bases from J, with 14 bases in between. CDR1 is KGHSH, CDR2 LQKENI, per germline. The CDR3 protein is CASSPDTGSHEQFF. Incomplete CDR3 DNA: TGTGCCAGCTCACCGGATACAGGGAGTCATGAG.

In regard to this clone: Read sequence stops 3 residues before the CDR3 end, and the germline J gene provides the missing end. V gene TRBV2 combines with J gene TRBJ2-7; either TRBD1 or TRBD2 may fit D (6 bases each). V was cut by 8 bases and J by 6 bases, with 20 bases left in between. The CDR3 sequence is 14 residues long. CDR1 is SNHLY, CDR2 FYNNEI, per germline. Partial CDR3 DNA: TGTGCCAGCGAGGAGGGCCAGGGGTTGGGCGAG. Amino acids: CASEEGQGLGE. The complete CDR3 protein is CASEEGQGLGEQYF.

On this clone itself: The sequence runs out 3 residues before the end of the CDR3; the remainder is reconstructed from the germline J gene. This chain joins TRBV5-6 and TRBJ1-5, with D tentatively TRBD1 (5 bases). The CDR3 loop spans 14 amino acids. Between the trimmed V and J ends, which lost 1 base and 4 bases, there was a span of 9 bases. Germline V gene sequence: CDR1 SGHDT, CDR2 YYEEEE. CDR3 sequence: CASSLLGGNQPQHF. The sequenced CDR3 bases are TGTGCCAGCAGCTTGCTGGGGGGGAATCAGCCC.

Turning to this clone: The CDR3 goes on 3 residues after the read ends, and that part is filled in from the germline J gene. The chain uses TRBV6-1 and TRBJ1-1, with 7 bases lining up with TRBD1. Unmatched junction bases numbered 12, after V lost 2 bases and J lost 6 bases. This CDR3 spans 16 amino acids. CDR1 is MNHNS, CDR2 SASEGT, per germline. The covered CDR3 bases are TGTGCCAGCAGTGAATATAGAGGGGGCGCTGAGGCTGAA. Amino acid sequence: CASSEYRGGAEAE. The entire CDR3 reads CASSEYRGGAEAEAFF.

Concerning this clone itself: The read terminates 3 residues before the CDR3 end, so the remaining end is supplied by the germline J gene. The V and J genes are TRBV5-1 and TRBJ1-1, with D perhaps TRBD1 (6 bases). The germline V gene has CDR1 SGHRS and CDR2 YFSETQ. The V gene lost 4 bases and the J gene lost 7 bases, with 14 bases spanning the gap. This CDR3 has 13 amino acids. CDR3 bases read: TGCGCCAGCAGCCCGACGGACAGCATTGAA. Protein: CASSPTDSIE. The full CDR3 protein is CASSPTDSIEAFF.

The CDR3 spells CASSHGLLQGEQYF. The CDR3 DNA, read in part, is TGTGCCAGCAGCCACGGGCTGCTTCAGGGCGAG. The V and J genes are TRBV9 and TRBJ2-7, with D possibly matching TRBD1 (5 bases). From the germline J gene comes the end of the CDR3, since the read stops 3 residues before it. Trimming cost V 4 bases and J 6 bases, with 17 bases left between them. CDR3 length equals 14 residues. Germline CDR1 and CDR2: SGDLS and YYNGEE.

Comments on this clone: The CDR3 goes on 3 residues after the read ends, and that part is filled in from the germline J gene. This chain joins TRBV2 and TRBJ2-3; 7 bases are shared with TRBD1. CDR1 is SNHLY and CDR2 is FYNNEI in the germline V gene. V was pared by 5 bases and J by 2 bases, with 10 bases of the junction left unmatched. CDR3 length equals 16 residues. This chain's CDR3 is CASSLYGQEYTDTQYF. The part of the CDR3 DNA that was read is TGTGCCAGCAGTCTTTATGGACAGGAATACACAGATACG. The complete variable domain, with remaining parts taken from reference TRBV2 and TRBJ2-3, reads EPEVTQTPSHQVTQMGQEVILRCVPISNHLYFYWYRQILGQKVEFLVSFYNNEISEKSEIFDDQFSVERPDGSNFTLKIRSTKLEDSAMYFCASSLYGQEYTDTQYFGPGTRLTVL.

On this clone itself: The read stops 3 residues short of the end of the CDR3; the missing end is completed from the germline J gene. The V call is TRBV27, the J call TRBJ2-3; perhaps TRBD2 as D (6 bases). CDR1 is MNHEY, CDR2 SMNVEV, per germline (reference sequence). The CDR3 loop spans 15 amino acids. Trimming stripped 5 bases from V and 0 bases from J, with 12 bases between. CDR3 loop: CASSPRDSSTDTQYF. The CDR3 DNA, read in part, is TGTGCCAGCAGTCCCCGGGACTCTAGCACAGATACG.

On this clone itself: Read data end 3 residues before the CDR3 end; the end is taken from the germline J gene. V is TRBV5-4 and J is TRBJ1-3; possible D gene TRBD1, 6 bases. Trimming stripped 0 bases from V and 4 bases from J, with 8 bases between. This CDR3 has 14 amino acids. Germline loops: CDR1 SGHNT, CDR2 YYREEE (reference sequence). The chain's CDR3 is CASSLAGVGNTIYF. CDR3 DNA, as far as it was read: TGTGCCAGCAGCTTGGCAGGGGTCGGAAACACC.